The 18 T cell receptor beta chains in this list originate from one sample, sequenced in a study of blood T cell repertoires in COVID-19. TCRdb's copy holds only in-frame clones and misses some; the assay was immunoSEQ multiplex PCR. Of 35,000 to 40,000 clones in the sample, about 90% were seen once. Sequencing was carried out using peripheral blood. The origin of the receptors is a man aged 65-85 years with acute or convalescent COVID-19.

The gene calls are TRBV27 and TRBJ1-1, with D perhaps TRBD1 (6 bases). The V end was cut by 5 bases, the J end by 10 bases, with 20 bases between. The CDR3 sequence is 14 residues long. Germline values: CDR1 MNHEY, CDR2 SMNVEV (reference sequence). CDR3 region: CASSPLTGSGGAFF. CDR3 bases: TGTGCCAGCAGTCCCCTCACAGGGTCCGGAGGAGCTTTCTTT.

J is TRBJ1-2 and V is TRBV6-5; the D gene is possibly TRBD1 (5 bases). The CDR3 length is 13 residues. Germline V gene lookup returns CDR1 MNHEY and CDR2 SVGAGI. V was pared by 5 bases and J by 7 bases, with 14 bases between. CDR3 in amino acids: CASSPTASGGYTF. CDR3 nucleotides: TGTGCCAGCAGTCCGACAGCGTCGGGTGGCTACACCTTC.

The CDR3 region is CASTSTGGNYGYTF. Written as DNA, the CDR3 is TGCGCCAGCACCTCGACAGGGGGGAACTATGGCTACACCTTC. The chain combines TRBV5-1 with TRBJ1-2, with 9 nucleotides matching TRBD1. The CDR3 runs 14 residues. Looked up from germline, CDR1 is SGHRS and CDR2 is YFSETQ. V was clipped by 6 bases and J by 2 bases; unmatched bases: 5.

A word on this clone: At one of its ends the junction is not consistent with the germline gene, which may arise from a read error. The rearrangement links TRBV4-2 to TRBJ2-1; weak D call: TRBD1 (6 bases). The length of the CDR3 is 13 residues. The V gene's germline CDR1 is LGHNA and CDR2 YNFKEQ. The CDR3 nucleotides read TGTGCCAGCAGCCAAGAGGGGGACAATGCGCAGTTCTTC. As protein: CASSQEGDNAQFF.

This chain joins TRBV7-9 and TRBJ2-3; 10 bases line up with TRBD2. This CDR3 has 15 amino acids. The ends lost 3 bases at V and 4 bases at J; junction bases unmatched: 4. CDR1 is SEHNR, CDR2 FQNEAQ, per germline (reference sequence). CDR3 nucleotide sequence: TGTGCCAGCAGCTTTAGCGGGAGGCATGCAGATACGCAGTATTTT. Translation: CASSFSGRHADTQYF.

The chain joins TRBV3-1 (or the pseudogene TRBV3-2) to TRBJ1-1, with D unresolved. Trimming pared 6 bases from V and 1 base from J, leaving 9 bases between. The CDR3 is made up of 13 amino acids. CDR1 LGHDT and CDR2 YNNKEL come from the germline V gene (reference sequence). In nucleotides, the CDR3 is TGTGCCAGCAGTCCTACGGGGAACACTGAAGCTTTCTTT. Translation: CASSPTGNTEAFF.

This chain uses TRBV4-2 with TRBJ2-3; D possibly corresponds to TRBD1 (7 bases). This CDR3 has 18 amino acids. Germline V gene sequence: CDR1 LGHNA, CDR2 YNFKEQ. The V end lost 1 base, the J end lost 5 bases, and 22 bases lay between the germline ends. The chain's CDR3 is CASSQAIAGQRIKDTQYF. DNA for the CDR3: TGTGCCAGCAGCCAAGCGATCGCGGGACAGCGGATTAAAGATACGCAGTATTTT.

Worth noting for this clone: Germline and junction disagree at one end, which may indicate a read error. The V and J genes are TRBV18 and TRBJ2-1; TRBD2 is a possible D gene (5 bases). Looked up from germline, CDR1 is KGHSH and CDR2 is LQKENI. This CDR3 is 15 amino acids long. As DNA, the CDR3 is TGTGCCAGCTCACCCCAAGAGGGAGTGTACGATGAACAGTTCTTC. It translates to CASSPQEGVYDEQFF.

The gene calls are TRBV29-1 and TRBJ2-1, with TRBD2 as a possible D gene (6 bases). CDR1 is SQVTM, CDR2 ANQGSEA, per germline. V lost 2 bases and J lost 6, with 17 bases in between. This CDR3 has 15 amino acids. The CDR3 DNA is TGCAGCGTTGAACCCCTTACTAGCCGCCTCAATGAGCAGTTCTTC. Translation: CSVEPLTSRLNEQFF.

V and J are TRBV11-2 and TRBJ1-4, with TRBD1 matching over 10 bases. V lost 1 base, J lost 6 bases, and 8 bases stayed unmatched. This CDR3 is built from 17 residues. Germline lookup yields CDR1 SGHAT and CDR2 FQNNGV. CDR3 sequence (DNA): TGTGCCAGCAGCTTAGTGGCTCCCGGGACAGGGGATGAAAAACTGTTTTTT. This gives the protein CASSLVAPGTGDEKLFF.

The V and J genes are TRBV6-5 and TRBJ2-7; D gene unclear. CDR1 is MNHEY, CDR2 SVGAGI, per germline. This CDR3 spans 15 amino acids. V was shortened by 2 bases and J by 0 bases, with 11 bases between the two germline ends. The CDR3 here is CASSYAAEYSYEQYF. As DNA, the CDR3 is TGTGCCAGCAGTTACGCGGCCGAATACTCCTACGAGCAGTACTTC.

The V and J genes are TRBV5-1 and TRBJ1-2; 7 nucleotides agree with TRBD1. J lost 7 bases, V lost 3 bases, and 15 bases had no gene match. The CDR3 is made up of 16 amino acids. The germline V gene encodes CDR1 SGHRS and CDR2 YFSETQ. The DNA of the CDR3 is TGCGCCAGCAGCTCCACCTCGACAGGGAGTTCATCTGGCTACACCTTC. It specifies CASSSTSTGSSSGYTF.

This chain joins TRBV6-4 and TRBJ1-2, with D perhaps matching TRBD1 (6 bases). The CDR3 contains 15 residues. In germline, CDR1 is MRHNA, CDR2 SNTAGT. V was shortened by 4 bases and J by 2 bases, with 14 bases between the two germline ends. The CDR3 reads CASSVSPRGNYGYTF. The CDR3 DNA sequence: TGTGCCAGCAGTGTAAGCCCCAGGGGCAACTATGGCTACACCTTC.

The chain carries TRBV6-5 and TRBJ1-5; D gene uncertain. Trimming shortened V by 1 base and J by 4 bases, and 8 bases separated the two germline ends. The germline CDR1 and CDR2 sequences are MNHEY and SVGAGI. The CDR3 has 14 residues. The CDR3 region is CASSYFPSNQPQHF. The CDR3 region has the DNA TGTGCCAGCAGTTACTTTCCGAGTAATCAGCCCCAGCATTTT.

The genes are TRBV7-9 and TRBJ1-6; D unclear. This CDR3 spans 15 amino acids. Per the germline V gene, CDR1 is SEHNR and CDR2 is FQNEAQ (reference sequence). Trimming cost V 6 bases and J 0 bases, with 9 bases left between them. As DNA, the CDR3 is TGTGCCAGCAGTTATATTAGCTCCTATAATTCACCCCTCCACTTT. It is translated as CASSYISSYNSPLHF.

J is TRBJ2-5 and V is TRBV3-1 (or the pseudogene TRBV3-2); possible D gene TRBD1, 5 bases. The ends were cut back, 0 bases at V and 6 bases at J, with 11 bases in the middle. Germline V gene sequence: CDR1 LGHDT, CDR2 YNNKEL (reference sequence). The CDR3 totals 14 residues. The CDR3 loop reads CASSQDLTVKTQYF. Written as DNA, the CDR3 is TGTGCCAGCAGCCAAGATTTGACAGTAAAGACCCAGTACTTC.

The gene calls are TRBV27 and TRBJ2-7, with 8 positions matching TRBD2. Trimming removed 7 bases from V and 4 bases from J; junction bases left unmatched: 15. The CDR3 runs 16 residues. CDR1 and CDR2 (germline): MNHEY, SMNVEV (reference sequence). The CDR3 loop is CASTKLGASGLYEQYF. The CDR3 region has the DNA TGTGCCAGCACCAAACTAGGGGCTAGCGGGCTTTACGAGCAGTACTTC.

This chain connects TRBV25-1 to TRBJ2-7, with TRBD1 matching 9 bases. Germline V gene lookup returns CDR1 MGHDK and CDR2 SYGVNS. Trimming removed 3 bases from V and 5 bases from J; junction bases left unmatched: 8. The CDR3 has 15 amino acids. The CDR3 reads CASSDPGQGSNEQYF. In nucleotides, the CDR3 is TGTGCCAGCAGTGATCCCGGACAGGGGAGCAACGAGCAGTACTTC.